Listed below are T cell receptor beta chains from one sample, sequenced in a study of blood T cell repertoires in COVID-19. Here immunoSEQ multiplex PCR was the method, and the copy in TCRdb shows in-frame clones only, minus some. The sample includes about 380,000 clones, 88% of them seen just once. The material sequenced was PBMCs or T cells enriched from blood (not recorded which). The receptors were sampled from a woman between 18 and 30 years old who had recovered from COVID-19. CDR3s include the opening cysteine and the closing phenylalanine or tryptophan. Fields, in order: clone size, J gene, V gene, D gene, CDR3 protein, CDR3 DNA. A D gene is named only where the DNA matches it firmly. Expanded clones are given a class, and other clones once, few, many or no size at all.

>NA|TRBJ2-5|TRBV3-1/TRBV3-2|TRBD2
CARPRKREQETQYF
TGTGCCAGACCCCGAAAGCGGGAACAAGAGACCCAGTACTTC
>once|TRBJ1-1|TRBV3-1/TRBV3-2|NA
CASSQDVGHRLAFF
TGTGCCAGCAGCCAAGACGTGGGACACCGGTTGGCTTTCTTT
>NA|TRBJ2-1|TRBV11-2|TRBD2
CASSPRPLGGGTDYNEQFF
TGTGCCAGCAGCCCCCGCCCCCTTGGCGGGGGGACGGACTACAATGAGCAGTTCTTC
>NA|TRBJ2-5|TRBV3-1/TRBV3-2|NA
CASSQGAGQETQYF
TGTGCCAGCAGCCAAGGAGCAGGCCAAGAGACCCAGTACTTC
>NA|TRBJ1-6|TRBV5-6|NA
CASSLWAGLNSPLHF
TGTGCCAGCAGCTTGTGGGCAGGGTTAAATTCACCCCTCCACTTT
>NA|TRBJ2-7|TRBV2|TRBD2
CASSGEGSPYEQYF
TGTGCCAGCAGTGGGGAGGGGTCCCCCTACGAGCAGTACTTC
>NA|TRBJ1-6|TRBV13|TRBD1
CASSLEGAVNSPLHF
TGTGCCAGCAGCTTAGAGGGGGCGGTTAACTCACCCCTCCACTTT
>NA|TRBJ2-2|TRBV19|TRBD1
CASSPTGPTNTGELFF
TGTGCCAGTAGTCCGACAGGGCCCACGAACACCGGGGAGCTGTTTTTT
>NA|TRBJ1-3|TRBV7-2|NA
CASSLTTTSGNTIYF
TGTGCCAGCAGCCTTACTACCACTTCTGGAAACACCATATATTTT
>few|TRBJ2-7|TRBV15|TRBD1
CATSTRQGVYEQYF
TGTGCCACCAGCACTCGACAGGGGGTCTACGAGCAGTACTTC
>NA|TRBJ2-3|TRBV7-9|NA
CASSLRGSTSASTDTQYF
TGTGCCAGCAGCTTGCGGGGCTCCACGAGCGCTAGCACAGATACGCAGTATTTT
>NA|TRBJ1-2|TRBV30|TRBD1
CAWKDRAQYGYTF
TGTGCCTGGAAGGACAGGGCCCAGTATGGCTACACCTTC
>NA|TRBJ1-1|TRBV5-6|NA
CASSLDPSNTEAFF
TGTGCCAGCAGCTTGGACCCGAGCAACACTGAAGCTTTCTTT
>NA|TRBJ2-7|TRBV6-5|NA
CASRASSYEQYF
TGTGCCTCCAGGGCCAGCTCCTACGAGCAGTACTTC
>NA|TRBJ2-3|TRBV29-1|NA
CSVEDSWTDTQYF
TGCAGCGTTGAAGACAGTTGGACAGATACGCAGTATTTT
>NA|TRBJ1-2|TRBV23-1|NA
CARGLSYTF
TGCGCCAGGGGCTTAAGCTACACCTTC
>NA|TRBJ2-7|TRBV5-1|TRBD2
CASSLATWEGSYEQYF
TGCGCCAGCAGCTTGGCTACATGGGAGGGGTCCTACGAGCAGTACTTC
>NA|TRBJ1-2|TRBV30|NA
CAWSVLGDGYTF
TGTGCCTGGAGTGTTCTAGGGGATGGCTACACCTTC
>NA|TRBJ2-1|TRBV5-8|NA
CASSPVTDIQSSNEQFF
TGTGCCAGCAGCCCTGTGACAGACATACAATCGAGCAATGAGCAGTTCTTC
>NA|TRBJ1-2|TRBV6-2/TRBV6-3|NA
CASSPRNSGGVHGYTF
TGTGCCAGCAGCCCCCGAAATTCGGGGGGCGTGCATGGCTACACCTTC